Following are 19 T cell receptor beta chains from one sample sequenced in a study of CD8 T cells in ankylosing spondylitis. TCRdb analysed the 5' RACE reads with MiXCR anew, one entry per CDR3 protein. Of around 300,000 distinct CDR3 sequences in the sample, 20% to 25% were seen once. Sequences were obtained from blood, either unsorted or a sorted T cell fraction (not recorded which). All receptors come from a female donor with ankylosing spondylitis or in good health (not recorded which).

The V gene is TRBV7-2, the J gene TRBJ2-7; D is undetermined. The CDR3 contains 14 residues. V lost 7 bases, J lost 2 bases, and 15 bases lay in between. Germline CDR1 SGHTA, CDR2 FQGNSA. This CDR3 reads CASTIDSGAYEQYF. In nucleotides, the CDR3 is TGTGCCAGCACAATAGACTCAGGCGCCTACGAGCAGTACTTC.

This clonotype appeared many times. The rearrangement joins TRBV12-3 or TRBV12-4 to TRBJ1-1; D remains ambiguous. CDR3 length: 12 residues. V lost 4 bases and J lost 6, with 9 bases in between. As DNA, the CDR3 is TGTGCCAGCAGTTCCGATGGGGCTGAAGCTTTCTTT. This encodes CASSSDGAEAFF.

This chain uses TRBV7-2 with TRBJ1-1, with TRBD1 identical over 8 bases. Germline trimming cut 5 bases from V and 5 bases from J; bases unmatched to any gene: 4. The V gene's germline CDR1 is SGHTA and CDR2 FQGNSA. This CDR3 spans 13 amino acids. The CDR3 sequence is CASSARTGTEAFF. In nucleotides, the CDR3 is TGTGCCAGCAGCGCGAGGACAGGGACTGAAGCTTTCTTT.

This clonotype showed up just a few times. CDR3 bases: TGCGCCAGCACCCCAGGAAACTCTGGAAACACCATATATTTT. As protein: CASTPGNSGNTIYF. The chain is built from TRBV10-1 and TRBJ1-3; D is unclear. Germline CDR1 is WNHNN and CDR2 is SYGVQD (reference sequence). CDR3 length: 14 amino acids. The V end lost 7 bases, the J end lost 0 bases, and 10 bases lay between the germline ends.

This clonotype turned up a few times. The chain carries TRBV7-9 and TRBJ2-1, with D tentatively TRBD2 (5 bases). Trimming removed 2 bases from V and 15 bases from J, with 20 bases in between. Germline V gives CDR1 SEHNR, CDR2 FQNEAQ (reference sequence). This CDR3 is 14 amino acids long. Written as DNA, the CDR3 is TGTGCCAGCAGCTTACCCGGCGCTCTTCGGGAAGGGTTCTTC. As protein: CASSLPGALREGFF.

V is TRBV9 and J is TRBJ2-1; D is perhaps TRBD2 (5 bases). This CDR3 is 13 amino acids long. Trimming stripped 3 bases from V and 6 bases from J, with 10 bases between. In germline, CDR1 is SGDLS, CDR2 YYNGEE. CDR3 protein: CASSGDSVNEQFF. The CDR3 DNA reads TGTGCCAGCAGCGGGGATAGCGTCAATGAGCAGTTCTTC.

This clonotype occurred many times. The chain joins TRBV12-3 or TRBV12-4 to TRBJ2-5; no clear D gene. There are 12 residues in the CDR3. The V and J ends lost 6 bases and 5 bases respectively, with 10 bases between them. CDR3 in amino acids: CASSPVQETQYF. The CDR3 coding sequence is TGTGCCAGCAGCCCTGTTCAGGAGACCCAGTACTTC.

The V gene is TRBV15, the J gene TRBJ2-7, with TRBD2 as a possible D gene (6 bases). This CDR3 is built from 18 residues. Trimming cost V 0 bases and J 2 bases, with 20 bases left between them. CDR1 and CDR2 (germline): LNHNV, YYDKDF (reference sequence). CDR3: CATSRDPSGGKSPYEQYF. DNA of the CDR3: TGTGCCACCAGCAGAGATCCCAGCGGCGGGAAATCCCCCTACGAGCAGTACTTC.

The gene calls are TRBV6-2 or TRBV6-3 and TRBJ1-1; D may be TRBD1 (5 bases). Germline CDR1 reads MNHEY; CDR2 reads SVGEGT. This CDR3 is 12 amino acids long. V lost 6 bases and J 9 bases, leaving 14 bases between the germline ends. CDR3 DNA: TGTGCCAGCAGCCAATCCGGGGCACAAGCTTTCTTT. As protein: CASSQSGAQAFF.

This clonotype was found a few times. Here the CDR3 reads CASSFRDTSYEQYF. CDR3 coding DNA: TGCGCCAGCAGCTTCCGGGACACCTCCTACGAGCAGTACTTC. The genes are TRBV5-1 and TRBJ2-7, with D maybe TRBD1 (6 bases). The germline V and J ends were trimmed by 2 bases and 0 bases, with 9 bases remaining between them. Germline lookup yields CDR1 SGHRS and CDR2 YFSETQ. CDR3 length equals 14 residues. The full variable domain, rest sourced from reference TRBV5-1 and TRBJ2-7, is KAGVTQTPRYLIKTRGQQVTLSCSPISGHRSVSWYQQTPGQGLQFLFEYFSETQRNKGNFPGRFSGRQFSNSRSEMNVSTLELGDSALYLCASSFRDTSYEQYFGPGTRLTVT.

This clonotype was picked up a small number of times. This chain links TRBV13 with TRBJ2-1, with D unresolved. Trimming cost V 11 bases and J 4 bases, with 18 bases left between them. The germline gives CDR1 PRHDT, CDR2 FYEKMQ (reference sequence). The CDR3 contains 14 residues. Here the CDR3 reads CASSPPDGYNEQFF. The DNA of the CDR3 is TGTGCCTCCTCCCCCCCCGACGGATACAATGAGCAGTTCTTC.

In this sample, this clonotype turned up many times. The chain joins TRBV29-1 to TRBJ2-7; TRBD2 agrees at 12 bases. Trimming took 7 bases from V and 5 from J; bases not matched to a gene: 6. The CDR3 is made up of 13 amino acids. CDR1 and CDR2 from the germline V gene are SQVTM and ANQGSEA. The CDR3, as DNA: TGCAGCGCCATGACTAGCGGGAGCCACGAGCAGTACTTC. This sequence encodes CSAMTSGSHEQYF.

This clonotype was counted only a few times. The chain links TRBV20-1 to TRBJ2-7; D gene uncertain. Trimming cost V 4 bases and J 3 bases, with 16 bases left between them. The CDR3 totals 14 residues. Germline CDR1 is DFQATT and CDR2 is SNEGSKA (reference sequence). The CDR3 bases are TGCAGTGCTACTAGTACTTCGTCCCTCTACGAGCAGTACTTC. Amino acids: CSATSTSSLYEQYF.

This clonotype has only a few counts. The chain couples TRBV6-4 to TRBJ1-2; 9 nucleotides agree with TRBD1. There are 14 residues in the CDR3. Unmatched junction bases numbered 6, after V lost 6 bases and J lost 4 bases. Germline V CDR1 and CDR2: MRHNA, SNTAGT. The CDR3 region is CASSAGQGFYGYTF. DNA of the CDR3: TGTGCCAGCAGCGCGGGACAGGGATTCTATGGCTACACCTTC.

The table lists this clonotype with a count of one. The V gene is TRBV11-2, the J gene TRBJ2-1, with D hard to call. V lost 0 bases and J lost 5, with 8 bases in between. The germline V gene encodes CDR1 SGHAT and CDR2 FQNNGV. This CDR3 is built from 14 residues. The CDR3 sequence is CASSLERLNNEQFF. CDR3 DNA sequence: TGTGCCAGCAGCTTAGAACGGTTAAACAATGAGCAGTTCTTC.

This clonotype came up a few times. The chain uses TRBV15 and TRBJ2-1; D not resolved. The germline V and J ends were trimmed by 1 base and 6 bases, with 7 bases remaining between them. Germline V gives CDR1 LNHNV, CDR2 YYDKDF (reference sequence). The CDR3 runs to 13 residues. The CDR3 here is CATSRGIINEQFF. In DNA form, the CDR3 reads TGTGCCACCAGCAGAGGGATAATCAATGAGCAGTTCTTC.

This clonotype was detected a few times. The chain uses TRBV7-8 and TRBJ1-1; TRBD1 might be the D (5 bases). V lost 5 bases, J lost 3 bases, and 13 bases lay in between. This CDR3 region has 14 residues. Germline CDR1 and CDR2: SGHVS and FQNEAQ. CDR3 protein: CASSPSGGDTEAFF. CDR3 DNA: TGTGCCAGCAGCCCCTCGGGGGGGGACACTGAAGCTTTCTTT.

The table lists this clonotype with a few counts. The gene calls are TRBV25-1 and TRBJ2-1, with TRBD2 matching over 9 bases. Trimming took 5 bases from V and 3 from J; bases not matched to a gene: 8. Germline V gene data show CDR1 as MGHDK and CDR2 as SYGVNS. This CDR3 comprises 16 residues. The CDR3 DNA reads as TGTGCCAGCAGTTTAGCGGGAGCGACATTCTACAATGAGCAGTTCTTC. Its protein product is CASSLAGATFYNEQFF.

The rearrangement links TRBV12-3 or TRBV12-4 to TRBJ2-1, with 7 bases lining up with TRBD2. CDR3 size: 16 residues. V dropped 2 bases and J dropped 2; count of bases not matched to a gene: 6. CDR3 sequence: CASSLTAGEAYNEQFF. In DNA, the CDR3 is TGTGCCAGCAGTTTAACGGCGGGAGAGGCCTACAATGAGCAGTTCTTC.